The clone carrying this T cell receptor (beta chain) has just a few counts. The protocol was immunoSEQ multiplex PCR, while the TCRdb copy is restricted to in-frame clones and leaves out a portion. The table lists roughly 230,000 clones, approximately 84% of them singletons. The record originates from a study of blood T cell repertoires in COVID-19. Study overall: COVID-19 samples collected from the United States, Italy and Spain covered acute and convalescent phases. The cDNA or gDNA used as material had been derived from T cells, B-cell-depleted T cells, or PBMCs.

Across under 25 US areas, participants ranged in age from roughly 18 to 95 years. The sequence was collected from a woman in her fifties or sixties who had been exposed to COVID-19. Sequencing was performed on PBMCs or T cells enriched from blood (not recorded which).

The CDR3 DNA is TGTGCCAGCAGCTTAGATCCGGGGACTAGAGATGAGCAGTTCTTC. Protein: CASSLDPGTRDEQFF. The rearrangement uses TRBV11-2 and TRBJ2-1; TRBD2 agrees at 8 bases. Germline-derived CDR1 and CDR2 are SGHAT and FQNNGV. There are 15 residues in the CDR3. The V segment lost 0 bases and the J segment 8 bases; nucleotides outside the gene matches: 6.